One and the same sample provided the 3 T cell receptor beta chains below, sequenced in a study of human T cells and chemical hapten exposure. Indicated time point: healthy volunteer bleed at 6 weeks. Total RNA was isolated from whole blood that had not been fractionated. From the RACE reads, TCRdb called clonotypes with MiXCR, one entry per CDR3 protein. Counted here are 70,000 to 85,000 distinct CDR3 sequences, over 6.5% occurring once; the ten biggest clones make up around 1.4%. Sequencing was performed on whole blood. These receptors originate from a male donor in good health. Some clones in this sample may be carry-over from other donors' samples.

This clonotype was seen a handful of times. This chain links TRBV14 with TRBJ2-2; D is possibly TRBD2 (6 bases). From germline, CDR1 is SGHDN and CDR2 FVKESK. CDR3 length: 16 amino acids. The V and J ends lost 5 bases and 5 bases respectively, with 18 bases between them. CDR3 sequence reads: CASSEGRLARTGELFF. The CDR3 region has the DNA TGTGCCAGCAGCGAAGGGAGGCTAGCTCGTACCGGGGAGCTGTTTTTT. The whole variable domain, remainder taken from reference TRBV14 and TRBJ2-2, is EAGVTQFPSHSVIEKGQTVTLRCDPISGHDNLYWYRRVMGKEIKFLLHFVKESKQDESGMPNNRFLAERTGGTYSTLKVQPAELEDSGVYFCASSEGRLARTGELFFGEGSRLTVL.

The chain couples TRBV27 to TRBJ1-2, with TRBD1 identical over 8 bases. This CDR3 region has 16 residues. Trimming removed 2 bases from V and 4 bases from J; junction bases left unmatched: 9. Germline CDR1 MNHEY, CDR2 SMNVEV (reference sequence). The CDR3 bases are TGTGCCAGCAGTTTAATCGCCGGGACAGGCATCTATGGCTACACCTTC. Translation: CASSLIAGTGIYGYTF.

The chain uses TRBV25-1 and TRBJ2-6; the D gene is possibly TRBD1 (6 bases). CDR3 length equals 15 residues. CDR1 MGHDK and CDR2 SYGVNS come from the germline V gene. V was pared by 4 bases and J by 4 bases, with 11 bases between. The CDR3 loop reads CASSATGFGANVLTF. Written as DNA, the CDR3 is TGTGCCAGCAGTGCCACAGGGTTCGGGGCCAACGTCCTGACTTTC.